These T cell receptor beta chains were read from a single sample in a study of CD8+ T cells in alopecia areata. Using immunoSEQ multiplex PCR, the repertoire was profiled, and TCRdb retains in-frame clones only, with some absent. The sample lists approximately 59,000 clones, approximately 46% occurring once. Sequenced here: CD8+ T cells sorted from blood, sampled at week 0. The origin of the receptors is a human donor with alopecia areata. Each CDR3 is given with its conserved first and last residue. The order of the fields is J gene, V gene, clone size, D gene, CDR3 protein, CDR3 DNA. A D gene is named only where the DNA matches it firmly. Only some rows state a clone size, as once, few, many or a class for expanded clones.

j_call: TRBJ2-4
v_call: TRBV19
clone_size: NA
d_call: TRBD1
cdr3_aa: CASSLDRGQAGKNIQYF
cdr3_nt: TGTGCCAGTAGCTTGGACAGGGGACAAGCGGGCAAAAACATTCAGTACTTC

j_call: TRBJ2-7
v_call: TRBV2
clone_size: few
d_call: NA
cdr3_aa: CASSSPRDTGIIHEQYF
cdr3_nt: TGTGCCAGCAGCTCACCGAGGGATACAGGGATTATCCACGAGCAGTACTTC

j_call: TRBJ2-5
v_call: TRBV7-9
clone_size: few
d_call: TRBD2
cdr3_aa: CASSSSTSGSQETQYF
cdr3_nt: TGTGCCAGCAGCTCAAGCACTAGCGGGTCCCAAGAGACCCAGTACTTC

j_call: TRBJ2-7
v_call: TRBV19
clone_size: NA
d_call: TRBD1
cdr3_aa: CASYSPQGAPIYEQYF
cdr3_nt: TGTGCCAGTTACTCCCCGCAGGGGGCTCCTATCTACGAGCAGTACTTC

j_call: TRBJ1-1
v_call: TRBV7-6
clone_size: NA
d_call: TRBD1
cdr3_aa: CASSLAPDRVTEAFF
cdr3_nt: TGTGCCAGCAGCTTAGCGCCCGACAGGGTCACTGAAGCTTTCTTT

j_call: TRBJ2-2
v_call: TRBV27
clone_size: few
d_call: TRBD2
cdr3_aa: CAASGTSGRELFF
cdr3_nt: TGTGCCGCGTCCGGGACTAGCGGGCGGGAGCTGTTTTTT

j_call: TRBJ2-1
v_call: TRBV29-1
clone_size: NA
d_call: TRBD2
cdr3_aa: CSVGTSNEQFF
cdr3_nt: TGCAGCGTGGGGACTAGTAATGAGCAGTTCTTC

j_call: TRBJ2-2
v_call: TRBV29-1
clone_size: NA
d_call: TRBD2
cdr3_aa: CSVEGIGRVTGELFF
cdr3_nt: TGCAGCGTTGAAGGGATCGGGAGGGTCACCGGGGAGCTGTTTTTT

j_call: TRBJ2-7
v_call: TRBV9
clone_size: few
d_call: NA
cdr3_aa: CASSDTYEQYF
cdr3_nt: TGTGCCAGCAGCGACACCTACGAGCAGTACTTC

j_call: TRBJ2-5
v_call: TRBV4-1
clone_size: NA
d_call: NA
cdr3_aa: CASSLKRFGGETQYF
cdr3_nt: TGCGCCAGCAGCCTCAAAAGGTTTGGCGGGGAGACCCAGTACTTC

j_call: TRBJ2-7
v_call: TRBV11-2
clone_size: few
d_call: NA
cdr3_aa: CASSLEGLSNPYEQYF
cdr3_nt: TGTGCCAGCAGCTTAGAAGGGCTCTCAAATCCCTACGAGCAGTACTTC

j_call: TRBJ1-5
v_call: TRBV15
clone_size: NA
d_call: NA
cdr3_aa: CATSERRGNTGRALNQPQHF
cdr3_nt: TGTGCCACCAGCGAGCGCCGGGGAAACACGGGCCGAGCACTTAATCAGCCCCAGCATTTT

j_call: TRBJ1-5
v_call: TRBV30
clone_size: NA
d_call: NA
cdr3_aa: CAWSEGSNQPQHF
cdr3_nt: TGTGCCTGGAGTGAAGGGAGCAATCAGCCCCAGCATTTT

j_call: TRBJ2-4
v_call: TRBV27
clone_size: NA
d_call: NA
cdr3_aa: CASSLLGAKNIQYF
cdr3_nt: TGTGCCAGCAGTCTCCTAGGGGCCAAAAACATTCAGTACTTC

j_call: TRBJ2-1
v_call: TRBV29-1
clone_size: NA
d_call: NA
cdr3_aa: CSVLLAGTLYGDLFF
cdr3_nt: TGCAGCGTTTTATTAGCCGGGACTCTTTACGGCGACCTTTTCTTC

j_call: TRBJ1-1
v_call: TRBV9
clone_size: few
d_call: NA
cdr3_aa: CASSPSASTEAFF
cdr3_nt: TGTGCCAGCAGCCCCAGCGCTAGCACTGAAGCTTTCTTT

j_call: TRBJ2-5
v_call: TRBV11-1
clone_size: few
d_call: TRBD2
cdr3_aa: CASSFPGLAWAETQYF
cdr3_nt: TGTGCCAGCAGCTTTCCCGGACTAGCCTGGGCAGAGACCCAGTACTTC

j_call: TRBJ1-2
v_call: TRBV2
clone_size: NA
d_call: TRBD1
cdr3_aa: CASSVQGAYGYTF
cdr3_nt: TGTGCCAGCAGTGTTCAGGGGGCCTATGGCTACACCTTC

j_call: TRBJ2-7
v_call: TRBV27
clone_size: NA
d_call: NA
cdr3_aa: CASSFEGAREQYF
cdr3_nt: TGTGCCAGCAGTTTTGAAGGGGCACGCGAGCAGTACTTC

j_call: TRBJ2-2
v_call: TRBV5-6
clone_size: few
d_call: TRBD1
cdr3_aa: CASSLRQGAAHTGELFF
cdr3_nt: TGTGCCAGCAGCTTGAGGCAGGGGGCCGCCCACACCGGGGAGCTGTTTTTT

j_call: TRBJ1-1
v_call: TRBV7-9
clone_size: NA
d_call: NA
cdr3_aa: CASREQLEAFF
cdr3_nt: TGTGCCAGCAGAGAACAGCTTGAAGCTTTCTTT

j_call: TRBJ1-2
v_call: TRBV29-1
clone_size: NA
d_call: NA
cdr3_aa: CSAEDPADYGYTF
cdr3_nt: TGCAGCGCCGAGGACCCGGCGGACTATGGCTACACCTTC

j_call: TRBJ2-3
v_call: TRBV7-9
clone_size: NA
d_call: TRBD2
cdr3_aa: CASSVGTSGRDTQYF
cdr3_nt: TGTGCCAGCAGCGTAGGGACTAGCGGACGAGATACGCAGTATTTT

j_call: TRBJ2-7
v_call: TRBV4-1
clone_size: NA
d_call: NA
cdr3_aa: CASSQERRTYEQYF
cdr3_nt: TGCGCCAGCAGCCAAGAAAGGCGCACCTACGAGCAGTACTTC

j_call: TRBJ2-7
v_call: TRBV30
clone_size: few
d_call: TRBD1
cdr3_aa: CAWSPGQGAVEQYF
cdr3_nt: TGTGCCTGGAGTCCCGGACAGGGGGCAGTGGAGCAGTACTTC

j_call: TRBJ2-1
v_call: TRBV2
clone_size: NA
d_call: TRBD2
cdr3_aa: CASSLSSGSSYNEQFF
cdr3_nt: TGTGCCAGCAGTCTATCTAGCGGGAGCTCCTACAATGAGCAGTTCTTC

j_call: TRBJ2-3
v_call: TRBV29-1
clone_size: NA
d_call: NA
cdr3_aa: CSVGTLADTQYF
cdr3_nt: TGCAGCGTCGGGACCTTGGCAGATACGCAGTATTTT

j_call: TRBJ2-1
v_call: TRBV15
clone_size: NA
d_call: NA
cdr3_aa: CATSRVVYNEQFF
cdr3_nt: TGTGCCACCAGCAGAGTTGTTTACAATGAGCAGTTCTTC

j_call: TRBJ2-5
v_call: TRBV2
clone_size: NA
d_call: NA
cdr3_aa: CASSVTRSSETQYF
cdr3_nt: TGTGCCAGCAGCGTCACGCGGTCCTCAGAGACCCAGTACTTC

j_call: TRBJ1-2
v_call: TRBV27
clone_size: NA
d_call: NA
cdr3_aa: CASSGNNYGYTF
cdr3_nt: TGTGCCAGCAGCGGGAATAACTATGGCTACACCTTC

j_call: TRBJ2-1
v_call: TRBV15
clone_size: NA
d_call: NA
cdr3_aa: CATSRDRNEQFF
cdr3_nt: TGTGCCACCAGCAGAGACAGGAATGAGCAGTTCTTC

j_call: TRBJ2-7
v_call: TRBV30
clone_size: NA
d_call: NA
cdr3_aa: CAWSVGGANEQYF
cdr3_nt: TGTGCCTGGAGTGTAGGGGGGGCCAACGAGCAGTACTTC

j_call: TRBJ2-7
v_call: TRBV29-1
clone_size: NA
d_call: TRBD2
cdr3_aa: CSVEVGTSGRSYEQYF
cdr3_nt: TGCAGCGTTGAAGTGGGGACTAGCGGGAGGAGCTACGAGCAGTACTTC

j_call: TRBJ2-7
v_call: TRBV11-2
clone_size: NA
d_call: NA
cdr3_aa: CASSPQPSYEQYF
cdr3_nt: TGTGCCAGCAGCCCCCAACCCTCCTACGAGCAGTACTTC

j_call: TRBJ2-5
v_call: TRBV18
clone_size: few
d_call: NA
cdr3_aa: CASSRDTEETQYF
cdr3_nt: TGTGCCAGCTCACGGGACACTGAAGAGACCCAGTACTTC

j_call: TRBJ1-4
v_call: TRBV7-9
clone_size: NA
d_call: NA
cdr3_aa: CASRAATNEKLFF
cdr3_nt: TGTGCCAGCAGGGCTGCAACTAATGAAAAACTGTTTTTT

j_call: TRBJ2-3
v_call: TRBV4-1
clone_size: NA
d_call: NA
cdr3_aa: CASSQGARATDTQYF
cdr3_nt: TGCGCCAGCAGCCAAGGGGCGAGGGCAACAGATACGCAGTATTTT

j_call: TRBJ2-5
v_call: TRBV7-9
clone_size: NA
d_call: TRBD1
cdr3_aa: CASSPRHQLTGEKETQYF
cdr3_nt: TGTGCCAGCAGCCCCCGACATCAATTGACAGGGGAGAAAGAGACCCAGTACTTC

j_call: TRBJ1-1
v_call: TRBV30
clone_size: few
d_call: NA
cdr3_aa: CAWSGGLWDTEAFF
cdr3_nt: TGTGCCTGGAGTGGTGGACTGTGGGACACTGAAGCTTTCTTT

j_call: TRBJ1-3
v_call: TRBV5-6
clone_size: NA
d_call: NA
cdr3_aa: CASIPMRGFGNTIYF
cdr3_nt: TGTGCCAGCATCCCGATGAGGGGCTTTGGAAACACCATATATTTT

j_call: TRBJ1-1
v_call: TRBV19
clone_size: few
d_call: NA
cdr3_aa: CASTQGTEAFF
cdr3_nt: TGTGCCAGTACCCAGGGCACTGAAGCTTTCTTT